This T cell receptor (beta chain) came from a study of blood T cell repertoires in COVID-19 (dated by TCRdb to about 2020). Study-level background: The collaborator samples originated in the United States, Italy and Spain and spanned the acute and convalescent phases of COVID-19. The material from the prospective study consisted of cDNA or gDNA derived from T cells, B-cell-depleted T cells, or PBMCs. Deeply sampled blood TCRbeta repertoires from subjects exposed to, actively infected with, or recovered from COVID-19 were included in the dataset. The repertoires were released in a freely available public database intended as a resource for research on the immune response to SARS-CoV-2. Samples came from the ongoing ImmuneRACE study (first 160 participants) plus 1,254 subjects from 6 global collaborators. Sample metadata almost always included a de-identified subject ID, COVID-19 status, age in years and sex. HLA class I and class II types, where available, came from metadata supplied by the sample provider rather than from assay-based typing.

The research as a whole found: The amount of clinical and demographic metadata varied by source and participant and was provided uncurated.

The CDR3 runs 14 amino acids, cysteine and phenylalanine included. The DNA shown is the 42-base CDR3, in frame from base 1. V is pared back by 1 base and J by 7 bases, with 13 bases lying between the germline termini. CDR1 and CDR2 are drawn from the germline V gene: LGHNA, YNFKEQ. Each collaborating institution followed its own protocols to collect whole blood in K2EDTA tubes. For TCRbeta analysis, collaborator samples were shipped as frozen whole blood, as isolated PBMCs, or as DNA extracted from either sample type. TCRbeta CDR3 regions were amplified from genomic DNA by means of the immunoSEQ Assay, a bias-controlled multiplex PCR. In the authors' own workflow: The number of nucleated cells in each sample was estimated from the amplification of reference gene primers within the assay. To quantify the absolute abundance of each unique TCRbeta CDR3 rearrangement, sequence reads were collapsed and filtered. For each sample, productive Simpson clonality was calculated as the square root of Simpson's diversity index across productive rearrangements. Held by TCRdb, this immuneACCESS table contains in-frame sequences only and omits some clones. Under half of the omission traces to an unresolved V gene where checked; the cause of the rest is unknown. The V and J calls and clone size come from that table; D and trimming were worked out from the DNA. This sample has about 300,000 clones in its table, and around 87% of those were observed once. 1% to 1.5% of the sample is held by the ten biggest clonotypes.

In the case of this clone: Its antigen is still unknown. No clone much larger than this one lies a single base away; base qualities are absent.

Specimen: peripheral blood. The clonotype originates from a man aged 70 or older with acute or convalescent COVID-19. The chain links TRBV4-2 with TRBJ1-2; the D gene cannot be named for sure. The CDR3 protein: CASSQAPEGSGYTF. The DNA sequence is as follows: TGTGCCAGCAGCCAAGCTCCGGAGGGAAGTGGCTACACCTTC.